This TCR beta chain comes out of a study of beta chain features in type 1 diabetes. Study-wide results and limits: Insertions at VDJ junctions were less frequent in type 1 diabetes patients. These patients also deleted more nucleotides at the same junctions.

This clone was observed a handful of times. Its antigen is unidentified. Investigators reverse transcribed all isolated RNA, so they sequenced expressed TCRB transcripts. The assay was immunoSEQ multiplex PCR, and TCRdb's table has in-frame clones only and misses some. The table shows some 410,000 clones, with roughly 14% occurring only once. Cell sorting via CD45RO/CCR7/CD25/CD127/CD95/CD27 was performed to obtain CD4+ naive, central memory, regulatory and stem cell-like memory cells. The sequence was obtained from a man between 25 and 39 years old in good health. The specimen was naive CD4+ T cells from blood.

The CDR3 DNA reads as TGTGCCAGCAGGACAAACTACGAGCAGTACGTC. It codes for CASRTNYEQYV. The J gene is TRBJ2-7, the V gene TRBV6-1; D gene ambiguous. The germline gives CDR1 MNHNS, CDR2 SASEGT. V lost 6 bases to trimming and J lost 3 bases, with 6 bases between them. This CDR3 comprises 11 residues.